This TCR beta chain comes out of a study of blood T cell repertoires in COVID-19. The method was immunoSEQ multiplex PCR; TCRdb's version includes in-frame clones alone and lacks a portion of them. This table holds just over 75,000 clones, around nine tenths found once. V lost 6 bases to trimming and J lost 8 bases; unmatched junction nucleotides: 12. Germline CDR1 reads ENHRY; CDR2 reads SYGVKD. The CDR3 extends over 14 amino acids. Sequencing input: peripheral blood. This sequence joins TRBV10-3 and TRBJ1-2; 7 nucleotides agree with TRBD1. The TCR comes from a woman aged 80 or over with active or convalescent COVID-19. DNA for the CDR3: TGTGCCATCAGCCGTGACAGGGCGGTGGGGGGCTACACCTTC. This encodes CAISRDRAVGGYTF.